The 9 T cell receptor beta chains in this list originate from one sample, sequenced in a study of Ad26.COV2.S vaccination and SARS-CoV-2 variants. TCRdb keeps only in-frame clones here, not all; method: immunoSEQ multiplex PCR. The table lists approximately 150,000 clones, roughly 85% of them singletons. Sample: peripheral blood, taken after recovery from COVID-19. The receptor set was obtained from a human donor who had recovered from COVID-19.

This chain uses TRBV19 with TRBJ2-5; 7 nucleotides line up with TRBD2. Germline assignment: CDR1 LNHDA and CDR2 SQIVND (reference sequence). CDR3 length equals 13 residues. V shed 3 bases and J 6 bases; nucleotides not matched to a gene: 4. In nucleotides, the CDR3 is TGTGCCAGTAGTATTCAGCGGGGTCAGACCCAGTACTTC. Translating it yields CASSIQRGQTQYF.

The CDR3 bases are TGTGCCAGCAGCAACAGGAGTCCGGATAATTCACCCCTCCACTTT. The encoded protein is CASSNRSPDNSPLHF. This rearrangement joins TRBV2 to TRBJ1-6, with D possibly matching TRBD1 (5 bases). The CDR3 loop spans 15 amino acids. Trimming stripped 6 bases from V and 5 bases from J, with 14 bases between. CDR1 is SNHLY, CDR2 FYNNEI, per germline.

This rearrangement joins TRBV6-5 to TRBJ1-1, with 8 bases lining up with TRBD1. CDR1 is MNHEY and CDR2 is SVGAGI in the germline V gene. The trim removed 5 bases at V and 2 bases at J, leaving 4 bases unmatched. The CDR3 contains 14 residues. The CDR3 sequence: CASSTGQGNTEAFF. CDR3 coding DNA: TGTGCCAGCAGTACAGGACAGGGAAACACTGAAGCTTTCTTT.

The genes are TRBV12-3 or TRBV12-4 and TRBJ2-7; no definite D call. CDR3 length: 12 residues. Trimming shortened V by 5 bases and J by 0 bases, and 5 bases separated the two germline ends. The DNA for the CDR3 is TGTGCCAGCAGTCTCGACTCCTACGAGCAGTACTTC. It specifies CASSLDSYEQYF.

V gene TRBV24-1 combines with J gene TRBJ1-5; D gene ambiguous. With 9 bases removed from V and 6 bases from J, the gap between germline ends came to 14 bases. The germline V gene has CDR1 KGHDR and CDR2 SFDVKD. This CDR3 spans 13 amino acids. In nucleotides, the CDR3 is TGTGCCACCGGGCCGGATGGGGTTCAGCCCCAGCATTTT. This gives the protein CATGPDGVQPQHF.

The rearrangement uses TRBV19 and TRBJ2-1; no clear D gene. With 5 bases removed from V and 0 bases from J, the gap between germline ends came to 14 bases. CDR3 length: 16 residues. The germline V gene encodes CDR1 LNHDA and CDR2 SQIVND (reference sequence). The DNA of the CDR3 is TGTGCCAGTAGTTCGTTCCAGCGAGACTCCTACAATGAGCAGTTCTTC. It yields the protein CASSSFQRDSYNEQFF.

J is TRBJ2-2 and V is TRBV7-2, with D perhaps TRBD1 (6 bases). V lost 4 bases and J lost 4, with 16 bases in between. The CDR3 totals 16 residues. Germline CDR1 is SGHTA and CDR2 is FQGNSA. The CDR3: CASSSLPGTTTGELFF. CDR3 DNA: TGTGCCAGCAGCTCCCTGCCCGGGACAACCACCGGGGAGCTGTTTTTT.

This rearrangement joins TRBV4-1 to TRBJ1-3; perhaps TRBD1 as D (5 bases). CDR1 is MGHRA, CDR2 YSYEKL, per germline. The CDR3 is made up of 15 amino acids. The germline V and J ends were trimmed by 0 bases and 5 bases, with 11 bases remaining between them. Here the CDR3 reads CASSQEGALRNTIYF. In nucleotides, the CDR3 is TGCGCCAGCAGCCAAGAAGGGGCGTTGAGAAACACCATATATTTT.

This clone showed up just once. The CDR3 sequence: CAISGSGGESSTDTQYF. As DNA, the CDR3 is TGTGCCATCAGTGGTAGCGGGGGGGAGTCTAGCACAGATACGCAGTATTTT. This rearrangement joins TRBV10-3 to TRBJ2-3, with 11 nucleotides matching TRBD2. Losses at the gene ends were 4 bases for V and 0 bases for J; bases not matched to a gene: 6. CDR3 length: 17 residues. Germline loops: CDR1 ENHRY, CDR2 SYGVKD.